A single sample gave rise to the 23 T cell receptor beta chains below, sequenced in a study of blood T cell repertoires in COVID-19. Sequencing was performed with immunoSEQ multiplex PCR; in TCRdb, only in-frame clones are kept and a portion is missing. The sample lists under 250,000 clones, roughly 90% occurring once. The specimen was peripheral blood. Receptors were obtained from a woman aged 55-70 years with acute or convalescent COVID-19.

The CDR3 nucleotides read TGCGCCAGCAGTCAATGGTATCCCCAGGGGGCGGGCACCGGGGAGCTGTTTTTT. It yields the protein CASSQWYPQGAGTGELFF. The chain is built from TRBV23-1 and TRBJ2-2, with 8 bases identical to TRBD1. TRBV23-1 is flagged as an ORF with uncertain function. The CDR3 loop spans 18 amino acids. J lost 4 bases, V lost 1 base, and 11 bases had no gene match.

This clone was detected once. The V gene is TRBV27, the J gene TRBJ1-1; D unclear. Germline CDR1 MNHEY, CDR2 SMNVEV (reference sequence). V lost 2 bases and J lost 5, with 12 bases in between. The CDR3 spans 14 residues. CDR3 region: CASSLDTRRTEAFF. Here the CDR3 DNA reads TGTGCCAGCAGTTTAGACACCCGGAGGACTGAAGCTTTCTTT.

This chain links TRBV6-6 with TRBJ2-2, with TRBD1 matching over 9 bases. J lost 6 bases, V lost 2 bases, and 4 bases had no gene match. Germline CDR1 is MNHNY and CDR2 is SVGAGI (reference sequence). This CDR3 is 15 amino acids long. CDR3 bases: TGTGCCAGCAGTTACAAGGGACAGGGAGCCGGGGAGCTGTTTTTT. It yields the protein CASSYKGQGAGELFF.

This sequence joins TRBV7-9 and TRBJ1-6; TRBD1 matches 7 bases. The trim removed 4 bases at V and 7 bases at J, leaving 16 bases unmatched. CDR1 is SEHNR and CDR2 is FQNEAQ in the germline V gene (reference sequence). The CDR3 contains 18 residues. The DNA of the CDR3 is TGTGCCAGCAGCTATCTAGGGACAGCTCTAGTGGGGAATTCACCCCTCCACTTT. Protein: CASSYLGTALVGNSPLHF.

The rearrangement uses TRBV18 and TRBJ2-4; tentative D call: TRBD1 (6 bases). CDR3 size: 16 residues. Trimming stripped 5 bases from V and 6 bases from J, with 20 bases between. CDR1 is KGHSH and CDR2 is LQKENI in the germline V gene. The CDR3 region is CASSFSLMDRRNIQYF. The CDR3 coding sequence is TGTGCCAGCTCATTTTCCCTCATGGACAGAAGAAACATTCAGTACTTC.

The chain combines TRBV5-8 with TRBJ2-6; the match to TRBD2 covers 9 bases. The V and J ends lost 5 bases and 0 bases, in that order; junction bases with no gene match: 6. The CDR3 extends over 17 amino acids. Looked up from germline, CDR1 is SGHTS and CDR2 is YDEGEE. CDR3: CASSGRLAVSGANVLTF. The CDR3 region has the DNA TGTGCCAGCAGTGGAAGACTAGCGGTCTCTGGGGCCAACGTCCTGACTTTC.

The gene calls are TRBV14 and TRBJ2-4, with D unresolved. V was pared by 1 base and J by 0 bases, with 7 bases between. The germline V gene encodes CDR1 SGHDN and CDR2 FVKESK. The CDR3 loop spans 15 amino acids. This CDR3 is CASSQGARAKNIQYF. The CDR3 DNA reads as TGTGCCAGCAGCCAAGGGGCCAGAGCCAAAAACATTCAGTACTTC.

Regarding this clone: At one boundary the junction diverges from the germline segment, which might be a read error. The chain uses TRBV2 and TRBJ1-4; the D gene is possibly TRBD1 (5 bases). CDR3 length equals 11 residues. CDR1 is SNHLY and CDR2 is FYNNEI in the germline V gene. The CDR3 DNA sequence: TGTGCCAGCAGTGAAGAGAGGACAAGATCGTTT. It encodes CASSEERTRSF.

CDR3 protein: CASKKGEADNSPLHF. CDR3 nucleotide sequence: TGCGCCAGCAAGAAAGGAGAGGCTGATAATTCACCCCTCCACTTT. The genes are TRBV5-1 and TRBJ1-6; D is undetermined. V lost 6 bases, J lost 5 bases, and 15 bases lay in between. CDR3 length: 15 residues. Germline V gene lookup returns CDR1 SGHRS and CDR2 YFSETQ. Complete variable domain (other parts from reference TRBV5-1 and TRBJ1-6): KAGVTQTPRYLIKTRGQQVTLSCSPISGHRSVSWYQQTPGQGLQFLFEYFSETQRNKGNFPGRFSGRQFSNSRSEMNVSTLELGDSALYLCASKKGEADNSPLHFGNGTRLTVT.

V is TRBV7-2 and J is TRBJ1-6; 11 bases fit TRBD1. Germline CDR1 reads SGHTA; CDR2 reads FQGNSA. J was trimmed by 3 bases and V by 1 base; bases with no gene match: 2. The CDR3 covers 17 residues. The CDR3 coding sequence is TGTGCCAGCAGCTTAGAGGGGACAGGGGGCTATAATTCACCCCTCCACTTT. Its protein product is CASSLEGTGGYNSPLHF.

The CDR3 is CASSIQTGLSTDTQYF. The DNA for the CDR3 is TGTGCCAGTAGTATTCAGACAGGGCTTAGCACAGATACGCAGTATTTT. The chain links TRBV19 to TRBJ2-3, with TRBD1 matching over 7 bases. This CDR3 is 16 amino acids long. V lost 3 bases and J lost 0; bases outside the gene matches: 6. The germline V gene has CDR1 LNHDA and CDR2 SQIVND (reference sequence).

The chain carries TRBV19 and TRBJ2-1; maybe TRBD2 (6 bases). This CDR3 is 15 amino acids long. Between the trimmed V and J ends, which lost 4 bases and 2 bases, there was a span of 12 bases. CDR1 is LNHDA and CDR2 is SQIVND in the germline V gene (reference sequence). Here the CDR3 reads CASSNSGPPYNEQFF. The CDR3 nucleotides are TGTGCCAGTAGTAATAGCGGCCCGCCCTACAATGAGCAGTTCTTC.

The chain uses TRBV6-5 and TRBJ1-5; TRBD1 might be the D (6 bases). CDR1 is MNHEY, CDR2 SVGAGI, per germline. The CDR3 runs to 16 residues. The V end lost 0 bases, the J end lost 3 bases, and 12 bases lay between the germline ends. The CDR3 DNA sequence: TGTGCCAGCAGTTACTCGGCGACAGGTTACAATCAGCCCCAGCATTTT. This codes for CASSYSATGYNQPQHF.

This clone was picked up one time. The V call is TRBV6-6, the J call TRBJ1-6; weak D call: TRBD1 (6 bases). Germline V gives CDR1 MNHNY, CDR2 SVGAGI (reference sequence). This CDR3 has 14 residues. V was trimmed by 5 bases and J by 7 bases, leaving 12 bases between them. CDR3 sequence: CASSTRDTNSPLHF. The CDR3 region has the DNA TGTGCCAGCAGTACCCGGGACACGAATTCACCCCTCCACTTT.

The rearrangement joins TRBV27 to TRBJ2-2; 8 nucleotides line up with TRBD1. This CDR3 is 19 amino acids long. Germline loops: CDR1 MNHEY, CDR2 SMNVEV (reference sequence). The junction had 19 bases not matched to a gene; V was cut back by 4 bases and J by 6 bases. This CDR3 reads CASSSRLTGAALESGELFF. As DNA, the CDR3 is TGTGCCAGCAGTTCACGGCTGACAGGGGCCGCGCTCGAGTCCGGGGAGCTGTTTTTT.

With respect to this clone: Other DNA sequences of this sample code for an identical CDR3. The V call is TRBV23-1, the J call TRBJ1-1, with 10 bases fitting TRBD1. TRBV23-1 is known as an ORF, though its function is uncertain. This CDR3 has 17 amino acids. V lost 3 bases to trimming and J lost 3 bases; unmatched junction nucleotides: 10. CDR3 in DNA: TGCGCCAGCAGTCACCTGGGACAGGGGAAGGGGGACACTGAAGCTTTCTTT. Translated: CASSHLGQGKGDTEAFF.

This chain connects TRBV7-8 to TRBJ1-6; D not resolved. V shed 1 base and J shed 7 bases, with 5 bases lying between them. This CDR3 has 13 amino acids. From germline, CDR1 is SGHVS and CDR2 FQNEAQ. This CDR3 reads CASSLVSNSPLHF. In DNA, the CDR3 is TGTGCCAGCAGCTTAGTCTCCAATTCACCCCTCCACTTT.

This clone was recorded once. This chain uses TRBV5-6 with TRBJ1-2; D not resolved. V was trimmed by 3 bases and J by 7 bases, leaving 10 bases between them. The CDR3 is 12 amino acids. CDR1 and CDR2 (germline): SGHDT, YYEEEE. The CDR3 spells CASSSRGGGYTF. The CDR3 nucleotides are TGTGCCAGCAGCTCCAGAGGAGGTGGCTACACCTTC.

The rearrangement uses TRBV14 and TRBJ2-3, with 7 bases that match TRBD1. CDR1 SGHDN and CDR2 FVKESK come from the germline V gene. J was trimmed by 6 bases and V by 4 bases; bases with no gene match: 10. The CDR3 has 15 amino acids. As DNA, the CDR3 is TGTGCCAGCAGCCCCTGGGACAGCCCCACGGATACGCAGTATTTT. This translates into CASSPWDSPTDTQYF.

V is TRBV28 and J is TRBJ2-3; D is possibly TRBD2 (5 bases). This CDR3 region has 14 residues. The V and J ends lost 6 bases and 3 bases respectively, with 13 bases between them. Germline assignment: CDR1 MDHEN and CDR2 SYDVKM. The CDR3 reads CASSPSGSTDTQYF. The DNA of the CDR3 is TGTGCCAGCAGCCCCTCGGGGAGTACAGATACGCAGTATTTT.

The chain carries TRBV19 and TRBJ2-2; possible D gene TRBD2, 5 bases. The CDR3 consists of 15 residues. CDR1 LNHDA and CDR2 SQIVND come from the germline V gene (reference sequence). Trimming removed 1 base at V and 10 bases at J, with 16 bases between. CDR3 sequence: CASSIGTSLFVELFF. CDR3 nucleotides: TGTGCCAGTAGTATAGGTACTAGTCTGTTCGTGGAGCTGTTTTTT.

About this clone: At one end the junction does not follow the germline gene, possibly because of a read error. The rearrangement joins TRBV11-2 to TRBJ2-1; D is possibly TRBD1 (6 bases). CDR3 length: 15 residues. The germline gives CDR1 SGHAT, CDR2 FQNNGV. The CDR3, as DNA: TGTGCCAGCACCTTAGGGGCAGGGACATACAATGAGCAGTTCTTC. This sequence encodes CASTLGAGTYNEQFF.

This clone was seen a few times. The chain combines TRBV9 with TRBJ2-5; D is ambiguous. In germline, CDR1 is SGDLS, CDR2 YYNGEE. The CDR3 consists of 14 residues. V was trimmed by 0 bases and J by 2 bases, leaving 8 bases between them. The CDR3 loop reads CASSVGLQQETQYF. The DNA of the CDR3 is TGTGCCAGCAGCGTAGGACTCCAACAAGAGACCCAGTACTTC.